The 28 T cell receptor beta chains listed next were all sequenced from one sample in a study of blood T cell repertoires in COVID-19. Assay: immunoSEQ multiplex PCR; the TCRdb copy retains only in-frame clones and omits some. The repertoire holds 200,000 to 300,000 clones, with 70% to 90% as singletons. The sample was peripheral blood. These receptors were obtained from a man younger than 40 with active or convalescent COVID-19.

This clone was counted a single time. This chain joins TRBV3-1 (or the pseudogene TRBV3-2) and TRBJ1-6; weak D call: TRBD1 (6 bases). V lost 1 base, J lost 8 bases, and 9 bases lay in between. Germline assignment: CDR1 LGHDT and CDR2 YNNKEL (reference sequence). The CDR3 totals 14 residues. Written as DNA, the CDR3 is TGTGCCAGCAGCCAAGCGACAGGAGATTCACCCCTCCACTTT. It yields the protein CASSQATGDSPLHF.

V usage is TRBV19 and J usage is TRBJ2-2; D possibly corresponds to TRBD1 (5 bases). V was cut by 3 bases and J by 6 bases, with 8 bases left in between. Looked up from germline, CDR1 is LNHDA and CDR2 is SQIVND (reference sequence). This CDR3 comprises 13 residues. The CDR3 loop is CASSISGSGELFF. The CDR3 coding sequence is TGTGCCAGTAGTATTTCAGGGTCCGGGGAGCTGTTTTTT.

The count of this clone is one. This chain links TRBV23-1 with TRBJ2-7, with D tentatively TRBD1 (6 bases). TRBV23-1 is given ORF status, its function remaining uncertain. Deletions cut 2 bases from V and 3 bases from J, with 17 bases between. This CDR3 spans 16 amino acids. The CDR3 region is CASSQDPQGSLYEQYF. CDR3 DNA: TGCGCCAGCAGTCAAGACCCCCAGGGGTCCCTCTACGAGCAGTACTTC.

The chain is built from TRBV3-1 (or the pseudogene TRBV3-2) and TRBJ1-4; 9 nucleotides match TRBD1. The CDR3 has 15 amino acids. Germline-derived CDR1 and CDR2 are LGHDT and YNNKEL (reference sequence). With 2 bases clipped from V and 8 bases from J, the junction kept 6 bases outside the gene matches. The CDR3, as DNA: TGTGCCAGCAGCCAAAGGACAGGGGTTGGGGAAAAACTGTTTTTT. Protein: CASSQRTGVGEKLFF.

This clone turned up a few times. The genes are TRBV2 and TRBJ1-3; no clear D. CDR1 and CDR2 (germline): SNHLY, FYNNEI. V lost 9 bases and J lost 4, with 22 bases in between. The CDR3 has 16 residues. CDR3 sequence (DNA): TGTGCCAGTTCGAGACTCCAAAACTCGGCGGGAAACACCATATATTTT. The encoded protein is CASSRLQNSAGNTIYF.

The chain joins TRBV5-1 to TRBJ2-5, with 7 positions matching TRBD1. The CDR3 runs 17 residues. CDR1 and CDR2 from the germline V gene are SGHRS and YFSETQ. V was clipped by 3 bases and J by 5 bases; unmatched bases: 16. CDR3 DNA: TGCGCCAGCAGCTCTGGGACAGACAGACCCCCGTGGGAGACCCAGTACTTC. Residues: CASSSGTDRPPWETQYF.

The J gene is TRBJ2-4, the V gene TRBV30; 7 bases align to TRBD2. V lost 1 base and J lost 15; bases outside the gene matches: 12. Germline CDR1 and CDR2: GTSNPN and SVGIG (reference sequence). This CDR3 is 13 amino acids long. The DNA of the CDR3 is TGTGCCTGGAGTGGGGGGGGTCGGCGATCCCCGTACTTC. This gives the protein CAWSGGGRRSPYF.

The chain employs TRBV11-1 and TRBJ1-2; 8 nucleotides align to TRBD1. The CDR3 spans 14 residues. From germline, CDR1 is SGHAT and CDR2 FQDESV (reference sequence). Trimming removed 5 bases from V and 8 bases from J; junction bases left unmatched: 10. The CDR3 DNA is TGTGCCAGCAGCGCAACAGGGGGGCGAGAAGGCTACACCTTC. Amino acids: CASSATGGREGYTF. Variable domain in full (rest from reference TRBV11-1 and TRBJ1-2): EAEVAQSPRYKITEKSQAVAFWCDPISGHATLYWYRQILGQGPELLVQFQDESVVDDSQLPKDRFSAERLKGVDSTLKIQPAELGDSAMYLCASSATGGREGYTFGSGTRLTVV.

V gene TRBV6-5 combines with J gene TRBJ1-1; D gene uncertain. CDR3 length: 12 amino acids. V lost 5 bases and J lost 1, with 5 bases in between. Germline lookup yields CDR1 MNHEY and CDR2 SVGAGI. The CDR3 region is CASSRGNTEAFF. The CDR3 nucleotides read TGTGCCAGCAGTAGAGGGAACACTGAAGCTTTCTTT.

There are a few counts of this clone. The J gene is TRBJ1-6, the V gene TRBV6-5; D ambiguous. Germline V gene sequence: CDR1 MNHEY, CDR2 SVGAGI. Trimming stripped 4 bases from V and 7 bases from J, with 11 bases between. The CDR3 sequence is 14 residues long. CDR3 nucleotides: TGTGCCAGCAGTTTGAGTCAACAGAATTCACCCCTCCACTTT. This codes for CASSLSQQNSPLHF.

This clone was seen a single time. This rearrangement joins TRBV5-1 to TRBJ2-1; no clear D gene. CDR3 length equals 14 residues. Looked up from germline, CDR1 is SGHRS and CDR2 is YFSETQ. V was pared by 0 bases and J by 9 bases, with 13 bases between. The chain's CDR3 is CASSLVLLSGEQFF. CDR3 sequence (DNA): TGCGCCAGCAGCTTGGTTCTGCTTTCCGGTGAGCAGTTCTTC.

This chain uses TRBV2 with TRBJ2-5; no definite D call. Looked up from germline, CDR1 is SNHLY and CDR2 is FYNNEI. The ends were cut back, 1 base at V and 0 bases at J, with 3 bases in the middle. The CDR3 loop spans 13 amino acids. CDR3 nucleotide sequence: TGTGCCAGCAGTGAAGGTAACCAAGAGACCCAGTACTTC. Protein product: CASSEGNQETQYF.

This chain uses TRBV5-1 with TRBJ1-2, with 8 bases matching TRBD1. J was trimmed by 8 bases and V by 0 bases; bases with no gene match: 12. Germline assignment: CDR1 SGHRS and CDR2 YFSETQ. This CDR3 is 16 amino acids long. The CDR3 here is CASSLGTGTANEGYTF. As DNA, the CDR3 is TGCGCCAGCAGCTTGGGGACAGGGACGGCTAATGAGGGCTACACCTTC.

The genes are TRBV7-2 and TRBJ1-1; a weak D match, TRBD1 (6 bases). Trimming stripped 3 bases from V and 11 bases from J, with 19 bases between. The V gene's germline CDR1 is SGHTA and CDR2 FQGNSA. This CDR3 has 14 residues. The CDR3 is CASSFRDTLWGAFF. The CDR3 DNA follows: TGTGCCAGCAGCTTCCGGGACACACTTTGGGGGGCTTTCTTT.

The J gene is TRBJ2-3, the V gene TRBV12-3 or TRBV12-4, with 7 bases fitting TRBD1. Trimming at V came to 5 bases and at J to 2 bases, leaving 1 base not matched to a gene. This CDR3 has 13 amino acids. The CDR3 is CASSGQATDTQYF. The CDR3 DNA is TGTGCCAGCAGTGGACAGGCCACAGATACGCAGTATTTT.

This chain links TRBV7-3 with TRBJ2-7; 9 bases are a match to TRBD1. The CDR3 spans 16 residues. Germline V gene lookup returns CDR1 SGHTA and CDR2 FQGTGA. V shed 5 bases, J shed 2 bases, and the junction held 10 bases outside the gene matches. The CDR3 region has the DNA TGTGCCAGCAGCCCCGGGCGGGGACAGGGAACCTACGAGCAGTACTTC. Protein product: CASSPGRGQGTYEQYF.

This chain joins TRBV27 and TRBJ1-1; D is possibly TRBD1 (5 bases). Germline V gives CDR1 MNHEY, CDR2 SMNVEV (reference sequence). The ends were cut back, 10 bases at V and 4 bases at J, with 16 bases in the middle. CDR3 size: 13 residues. CDR3 sequence: CATSSRGLTEAFF. CDR3 DNA sequence: TGTGCCACTTCCTCGAGGGGACTCACTGAAGCTTTCTTT.

The V call is TRBV4-3, the J call TRBJ1-2, with D unclear. Germline values: CDR1 LGHNA, CDR2 YSLEER. V lost 3 bases, J lost 3 bases, and 17 bases lay in between. The CDR3 is 16 residues long. CDR3 sequence: CASSHLYGSTDYGYTF. CDR3 sequence (DNA): TGCGCCAGCAGCCATCTGTACGGCAGCACAGACTATGGCTACACCTTC.

The chain recombines TRBV13 with TRBJ1-2; TRBD1 matches 8 bases. This CDR3 has 12 residues. J lost 4 bases, V lost 6 bases, and 1 base had no gene match. Per the germline V gene, CDR1 is PRHDT and CDR2 is FYEKMQ (reference sequence). Here the CDR3 DNA reads TGTGCCAGCAGAGGGACAGGCTATGGCTACACCTTC. Translation gives CASRGTGYGYTF.

This clone was seen only once. The gene calls are TRBV7-6 and TRBJ1-3; 10 nucleotides agree with TRBD1. J gave up 3 bases and V 4 bases, and 18 bases lay outside the gene matches. Germline V gene sequence: CDR1 SGHVS, CDR2 FNYEAQ. The CDR3 has 20 residues. The CDR3: CASSSEAGGWTGGGGNTIYF. The CDR3 DNA is TGTGCCAGCAGCTCCGAAGCTGGGGGCTGGACAGGGGGAGGTGGAAACACCATATATTTT. Filled out from reference TRBV7-6 and TRBJ1-3, the complete variable domain reads GAGVSQSPRYKVTKRGQDVALRCDPISGHVSLYWYRQALGQGPEFLTYFNYEAQQDKSGLPNDRFSAERPEGSISTLTIQRTEQRDSAMYRCASSSEAGGWTGGGGNTIYFGEGSWLTVV.

The V call is TRBV6-4, the J call TRBJ1-4, with 9 bases matching TRBD1. V lost 3 bases, J lost 2 bases, and 16 bases stayed unmatched. The CDR3 length is 20 residues. Germline CDR1 reads MRHNA; CDR2 reads SNTAGT. The CDR3 nucleotides are TGTGCCAGCAGTGAACCAGCAAGACAGGGGGACCCACTTACTAATGAAAAACTGTTTTTT. Protein product: CASSEPARQGDPLTNEKLFF.

The chain combines TRBV27 with TRBJ2-3, with D maybe TRBD2 (6 bases). In germline, CDR1 is MNHEY, CDR2 SMNVEV (reference sequence). V was cut by 4 bases and J by 3 bases, with 11 bases left in between. This CDR3 contains 14 residues. The CDR3 reads CASSWERATDTQYF. The CDR3 DNA follows: TGTGCCAGCAGTTGGGAGCGGGCGACAGATACGCAGTATTTT.

V is TRBV7-8 and J is TRBJ1-4; TRBD1 is a possible D gene (5 bases). V was shortened by 1 base and J by 7 bases, with 10 bases between the two germline ends. CDR3 length: 14 amino acids. The V gene's germline CDR1 is SGHVS and CDR2 FQNEAQ. CDR3 protein: CASSLEGGTEKLFF. In DNA form, the CDR3 reads TGTGCCAGCAGCTTAGAGGGAGGGACTGAAAAACTGTTTTTT.

This chain joins TRBV12-3 or TRBV12-4 and TRBJ1-1; a possible D gene is TRBD1 (5 bases). The length of the CDR3 is 13 residues. The germline V and J ends were trimmed by 2 bases and 10 bases, with 14 bases remaining between them. In nucleotides, the CDR3 is TGTGCCAGCAGTTTACCCCCACCAGGGCTAGCTTTCTTT. Its protein product is CASSLPPPGLAFF.

This chain links TRBV19 with TRBJ2-7; 8 nucleotides match TRBD1. V was clipped by 10 bases and J by 4 bases; unmatched bases: 12. The CDR3 totals 14 residues. Per the germline V gene, CDR1 is LNHDA and CDR2 is SQIVND (reference sequence). The CDR3 region has the DNA TGTGCCACGACAGGGGCGAATCCTATATACGAGCAGTACTTC. Protein product: CATTGANPIYEQYF.

The chain employs TRBV27 and TRBJ2-7; weak D call: TRBD1 (5 bases). Germline loops: CDR1 MNHEY, CDR2 SMNVEV (reference sequence). There are 13 residues in the CDR3. Trimming shortened V by 2 bases and J by 3 bases, and 8 bases separated the two germline ends. Written as DNA, the CDR3 is TGTGCCAGCAGTTTAAAAAGGGGCTACGAGCAGTACTTC. The encoded protein is CASSLKRGYEQYF.

The V call is TRBV7-9, the J call TRBJ1-1, with a tentative D call TRBD1 (6 bases). V lost 5 bases and J 5 bases, leaving 15 bases between the germline ends. From germline, CDR1 is SEHNR and CDR2 FQNEAQ (reference sequence). The CDR3 spans 14 residues. The CDR3: CASSPSIQGTEAFF. CDR3 bases: TGTGCCAGCAGCCCCTCGATTCAGGGGACTGAAGCTTTCTTT. Filled out from reference TRBV7-9 and TRBJ1-1, the complete variable domain reads DTGVSQNPRHKITKRGQNVTFRCDPISEHNRLYWYRQTLGQGPEFLTYFQNEAQLEKSRLLSDRFSAERPKGSFSTLEIQRTEQGDSAMYLCASSPSIQGTEAFFGQGTRLTVV.

Written as DNA, the CDR3 is TGTGCCAGCAGCGAACGACAATTCTCTGGGGCCAACGTCCTGACTTTC. Its translation: CASSERQFSGANVLTF. J is TRBJ2-6 and V is TRBV11-2; the D is unclear. This CDR3 has 16 amino acids. The germline V gene encodes CDR1 SGHAT and CDR2 FQNNGV. Trimming removed 5 bases from V and 0 bases from J, with 11 bases in between.